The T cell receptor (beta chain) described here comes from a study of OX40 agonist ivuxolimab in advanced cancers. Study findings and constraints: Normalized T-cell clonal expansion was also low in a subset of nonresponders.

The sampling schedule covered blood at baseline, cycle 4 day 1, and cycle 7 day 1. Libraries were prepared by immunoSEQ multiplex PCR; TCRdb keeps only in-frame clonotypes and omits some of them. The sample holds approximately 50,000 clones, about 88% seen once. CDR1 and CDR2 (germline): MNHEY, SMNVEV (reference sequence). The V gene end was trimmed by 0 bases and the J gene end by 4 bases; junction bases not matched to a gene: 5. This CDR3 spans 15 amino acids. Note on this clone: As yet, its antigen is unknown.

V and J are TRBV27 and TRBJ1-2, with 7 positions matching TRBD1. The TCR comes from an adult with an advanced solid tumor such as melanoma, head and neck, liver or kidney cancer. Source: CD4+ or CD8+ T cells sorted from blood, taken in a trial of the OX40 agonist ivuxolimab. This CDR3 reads CASSLSTGTVYGYTF. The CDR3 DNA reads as TGTGCCAGCAGTTTATCGACCGGGACAGTCTATGGCTACACCTTC.